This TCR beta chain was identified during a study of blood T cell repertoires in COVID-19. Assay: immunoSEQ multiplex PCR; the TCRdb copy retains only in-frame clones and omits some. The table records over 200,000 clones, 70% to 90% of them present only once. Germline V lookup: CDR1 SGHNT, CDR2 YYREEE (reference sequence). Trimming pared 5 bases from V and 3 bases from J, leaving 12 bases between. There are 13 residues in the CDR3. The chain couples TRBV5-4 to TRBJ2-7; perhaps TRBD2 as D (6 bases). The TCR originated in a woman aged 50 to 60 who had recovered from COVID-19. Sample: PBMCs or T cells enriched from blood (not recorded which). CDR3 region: CASSLAGLYEQYF. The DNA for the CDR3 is TGTGCCAGCAGTCTTGCGGGGCTCTACGAGCAGTACTTC.